This TCR beta chain derives from a study of CD8+ T cells in alopecia areata listed by TCRdb under 2018. Describing the broader study: The treated patients, all with moderate-to-severe alopecia areata, were enrolled in an open-label pilot trial of oral tofacitinib given at 5 to 10 mg twice daily. Tofacitinib was administered for 6 to 18 months, and 6 months of follow-up off drug were then conducted to assess delayed response and recurrence. To study T cell clonal expansion in alopecia areata, the researchers applied high-throughput TCRbeta sequencing to both the C3H/HeJ mouse model and human patients. The SALT score, which quantifies the percentage of affected scalp surface area, was used to measure disease severity in treated patients. On the human side, TCRbeta sequencing was run on scalp tissue and on sorted CD4+ and CD8+ peripheral blood T cells from healthy controls and from alopecia areata patients with either patchy or totalis/universalis disease. TCRbeta CDR3 regions were amplified by immunoSEQ multiplex PCR with 35 Vbeta forward and 13 Jbeta reverse primers. Patients on tofacitinib were biopsied at baseline and after 4 and 24 weeks of treatment, and several of the patients also had a later scalp biopsy. Clonality in the scalp was compared among normal scalp (n=4), patchy alopecia areata scalp (n=8), and alopecia totalis/universalis scalp (n=8). RNA was obtained with the PAXgene miRNA kit for fixed scalp, the miRNeasy kit for PBMCs, and the RNeasy kit for mouse skin.

Receptors were amplified or captured by the immunoSEQ multiplex PCR assay. For TCR sequencing, RNA was extracted from every sample and reverse transcribed into cDNA to serve as template. First-strand cDNA was synthesized using SuperScript III with a 2:1 mix of oligo-dT and random hexamers. Amplification bias was assessed with a synthetic immune receptor repertoire, and residual bias was removed computationally. The study's processing was this. After raw reads were preprocessed to remove errors, the CDR3 was defined following IMGT conventions as running from the conserved cysteine to phenylalanine. Clonality was computed by normalizing Shannon entropy by log2 of the number of productive unique TCRs and subtracting the result from 1. Whether scalp clones were CD4 or CD8 was inferred by matching scalp TCRbeta sequences against CD4 and CD8 repertoires sorted from blood. TCRdb stores this immuneACCESS table with in-frame sequences only. Part of the clones is absent; in the studies checked, under half of the shortfall reflects unresolved V genes, and no reason is known for the rest. Clone size and the V and J calls come from that table; the DNA yielded D and trimming. For this sample there are more than 200,000 clones; over 60% appear just once. Approximately 1.2% of the sample rests with the top ten.

V gives up 4 bases and J gives up 2 bases, and the segment between their germline ends measures 8 bases. CDR1 and CDR2, looked up from the germline V gene, are SGHVS and FNYEAQ. Spanning cysteine to phenylalanine, the CDR3 consists of 13 amino acids. The CDR3 DNA has 39 bases and is translated from base 1. A word on this clone: No antigen is known for it. Within one base of it there is no much larger clone, and no base qualities were kept.

What the authors observed across the whole study: Compared with normal scalp, lesional scalp, particularly in alopecia totalis/universalis, had higher clonality and more expanded CD8+ clones, which suggests antigenic drive. During tofacitinib treatment, many expanded lesional clones stuck around in both scalp and blood, and this persistence may partly explain why relapse happens after treatment is stopped. With tofacitinib, both scalp clonality and the number of expanded CD8+ clones among the top 100 scalp clones went down significantly. TCR sequences shared between patients were less clear than in mice, possibly partly because of HLA diversity in the patient population. Unlike mouse skin, where gammadelta T cells dominate, normal human skin contains resident alphabeta T cells that get sequenced too, which complicates analysis of the scalp TCR repertoire. Because the treated cohort was small and had only one nonresponder, larger studies are needed to examine links between baseline CD8+ expansion and response.

The treatment or condition label for this specimen denotes: oral pan-JAK inhibitor, 5-10 mg twice daily. From alopecia areata patients, peripheral blood was collected along with lesional scalp punch biopsies. PBMCs were isolated by density centrifugation and stained for CD3, CD4 and CD8, after which CD4+ and CD8+ T cells were sorted on a FACSAria. The sequence derives from a human donor with alopecia areata. This receptor chain uses TRBV7-6 and TRBJ1-2; the D gene is perhaps TRBD1, on 6 matching bases. The sequencing used CD4+ T cells sorted from blood, collected at approximately week 45, from a patient treated with tofacitinib. The DNA sequence is TGTGCCAGCAGCTCGGGACAAAACTATGGCTACACCTTC. The translation is CASSSGQNYGYTF.